Listed below are T cell receptor beta chains from one sample, sequenced in a study of read filtering for tumor transcriptome and immune sequencing. One entry per CDR3 protein, called by TCRdb with MiXCR from the reads. The sample lists about 46,000 distinct CDR3 sequences; about 20% were seen once. The sample was a population of CD138-negative cells sorted from bone marrow. These receptors were obtained from a donor at least 40 years old with multiple myeloma. Both conserved end residues are part of each CDR3. The D gene is left open where the match is weak. Clone size is not always given. Where it is, it says once, few, many or a class for expanded clones.

clone_size: -
v_call: TRBV7-8
d_call: -
j_call: TRBJ2-1
cdr3_aa: CASSLASSRGLNEQFF
cdr3_nt: TGTGCCAGCAGCTTAGCGTCCAGCCGGGGGTTAAATGAGCAGTTCTTC

clone_size: -
v_call: TRBV5-6
d_call: -
j_call: TRBJ2-5
cdr3_aa: CASSLIVSVDMQETQYF
cdr3_nt: TGTGCCAGCAGCTTGATTGTCTCGGTCGATATGCAAGAGACCCAGTACTTT

clone_size: many
v_call: TRBV11-2
d_call: -
j_call: TRBJ2-5
cdr3_aa: CASSFDLGAPETQYF
cdr3_nt: TGTGCCAGCAGCTTCGATCTGGGGGCCCCAGAGACCCAGTACTTC

clone_size: -
v_call: TRBV29-1
d_call: -
j_call: TRBJ1-2
cdr3_aa: CSVEVTHGQIDGYTF
cdr3_nt: TGCAGCGTTGAGGTAACCCATGGACAGATCGATGGCTACACCTTC

clone_size: -
v_call: TRBV7-9
d_call: -
j_call: TRBJ2-6
cdr3_aa: CASSLIGGGSPGANVLTF
cdr3_nt: TGTGCCAGCAGCTTAATCGGGGGAGGAAGCCCTGGGGCCAACGTCCTGACCTTC

clone_size: many
v_call: TRBV12-3/TRBV12-4
d_call: -
j_call: TRBJ1-4
cdr3_aa: CASSLAGENEKLFF
cdr3_nt: TGTGCCAGCAGTTTAGCAGGGGAGAATGAAAAACTGTTTTTT

clone_size: many
v_call: TRBV7-9
d_call: -
j_call: TRBJ2-7
cdr3_aa: CASSLSQGAYEQYF
cdr3_nt: TGTGCCAGCAGCTTAAGTCAGGGAGCCTACGAGCAGTACTTC

clone_size: many
v_call: TRBV5-4
d_call: TRBD2
j_call: TRBJ2-7
cdr3_aa: CASSPGLAGVDEQYF
cdr3_nt: TGTGCCAGCAGCCCGGGACTAGCGGGAGTAGACGAGCAGTACTTC

clone_size: few
v_call: TRBV28
d_call: TRBD1
j_call: TRBJ2-2
cdr3_aa: CASNQGTGPRELFF
cdr3_nt: TGTGCCAGCAACCAAGGGACAGGGCCAAGGGAGCTGTTTTTT

clone_size: many
v_call: TRBV20-1
d_call: -
j_call: TRBJ2-5
cdr3_aa: CSAPLGLRETQYF
cdr3_nt: TGCAGTGCCCCCCTTGGCCTGAGGGAGACCCAGTACTTC

clone_size: many
v_call: TRBV5-1
d_call: -
j_call: TRBJ2-3
cdr3_aa: CASSPRERDTQYF
cdr3_nt: TGCGCCAGCAGCCCCCGGGAGAGAGATACGCAGTATTTT

clone_size: many
v_call: TRBV20-1
d_call: -
j_call: TRBJ2-2
cdr3_aa: CSARDGRGSPGGELFF
cdr3_nt: TGCAGTGCTAGAGATGGGCGAGGGAGTCCTGGCGGGGAGCTGTTTTTT

clone_size: many
v_call: TRBV19
d_call: TRBD1
j_call: TRBJ1-2
cdr3_aa: CASSFGTGGAGYTF
cdr3_nt: TGTGCCAGTAGTTTCGGGACAGGGGGCGCCGGCTACACCTTC

clone_size: many
v_call: TRBV2
d_call: -
j_call: TRBJ2-1
cdr3_aa: CASSHGGLVANEQFF
cdr3_nt: TGTGCCAGCAGCCACGGGGGGCTAGTAGCCAATGAGCAGTTCTTC

clone_size: few
v_call: TRBV18
d_call: TRBD1
j_call: TRBJ1-1
cdr3_aa: CASSPSGTGGSEAFF
cdr3_nt: TGTGCCAGCTCACCCTCCGGGACAGGGGGCTCTGAAGCTTTCTTT

clone_size: -
v_call: TRBV20-1
d_call: -
j_call: TRBJ2-2
cdr3_aa: CSAEIHVWFTGELFF
cdr3_nt: TGCAGTGCTGAAATTCACGTGTGGTTCACCGGGGAGCTGTTTTTT

clone_size: many
v_call: TRBV27
d_call: -
j_call: TRBJ2-2
cdr3_aa: CASSLRRLVDTGELFF
cdr3_nt: TGTGCCAGCAGTTTACGGAGACTAGTGGACACCGGGGAGCTGTTTTTT

clone_size: many
v_call: TRBV15
d_call: -
j_call: TRBJ2-1
cdr3_aa: CATSRDPFPRDFSNEQFF
cdr3_nt: TGTGCCACCAGCAGAGATCCATTCCCCCGGGACTTTAGCAATGAGCAGTTCTTC

clone_size: -
v_call: TRBV20-1
d_call: TRBD1
j_call: TRBJ2-1
cdr3_aa: CSASPGQNKNEQFF
cdr3_nt: TGCAGTGCTAGTCCGGGACAGAACAAAAATGAGCAGTTCTTC

clone_size: many
v_call: TRBV20-1
d_call: -
j_call: TRBJ2-1
cdr3_aa: CSARPGEAVEQFF
cdr3_nt: TGCAGTGCTAGACCGGGAGAGGCTGTTGAGCAGTTCTTC

clone_size: few
v_call: TRBV12-3/TRBV12-4
d_call: -
j_call: TRBJ1-5
cdr3_aa: CASSRTADQPQHF
cdr3_nt: TGTGCCAGCAGTCGGACAGCAGATCAGCCCCAGCATTTT

clone_size: -
v_call: TRBV3-1
d_call: -
j_call: TRBJ1-1
cdr3_aa: CDSSRYRDTEAFF
cdr3_nt: TGTGACAGCAGCCGTTACCGGGACACTGAAGCTTTCTTT

clone_size: -
v_call: TRBV12-3/TRBV12-4
d_call: -
j_call: TRBJ1-4
cdr3_aa: CASSSTATNEKLFF
cdr3_nt: TGTGCCAGCAGTTCGACAGCGACCAATGAAAAACTGTTTTTT

clone_size: many
v_call: TRBV30
d_call: -
j_call: TRBJ1-1
cdr3_aa: CAWSQPTSNTEAFF
cdr3_nt: TGTGCCTGGAGCCAACCCACTTCCAACACTGAAGCTTTCTTT

clone_size: many
v_call: TRBV6-2/TRBV6-3
d_call: -
j_call: TRBJ2-7
cdr3_aa: CASSSQGHEQYF
cdr3_nt: TGTGCCAGCAGCTCTCAGGGCCACGAGCAGTACTTC

clone_size: many
v_call: TRBV12-3/TRBV12-4
d_call: -
j_call: TRBJ2-5
cdr3_aa: CASSPRDQETQYF
cdr3_nt: TGTGCCAGCAGTCCTCGGGACCAAGAGACCCAGTACTTC

clone_size: -
v_call: TRBV4-1
d_call: -
j_call: TRBJ2-1
cdr3_aa: CASSQDLRTASYNEQFF
cdr3_nt: TGCGCCAGCAGCCAAGATCTCCGTACAGCTTCTTACAATGAGCAGTTCTTC

clone_size: -
v_call: TRBV29-1
d_call: TRBD1
j_call: TRBJ2-7
cdr3_aa: CSVNRDRSYEQYF
cdr3_nt: TGCAGCGTGAACCGGGACAGGTCCTACGAGCAGTACTTC

clone_size: many
v_call: TRBV5-1
d_call: -
j_call: TRBJ2-1
cdr3_aa: CASSLGGPVSYNEQFF
cdr3_nt: TGCGCCAGCAGCCTTGGAGGGCCTGTATCCTACAATGAGCAGTTCTTC

clone_size: many
v_call: TRBV6-2/TRBV6-3
d_call: -
j_call: TRBJ2-2
cdr3_aa: CASSGTNTGELFF
cdr3_nt: TGTGCCAGCAGTGGAACGAACACCGGGGAGCTGTTTTTT

clone_size: many
v_call: TRBV12-3/TRBV12-4
d_call: TRBD2
j_call: TRBJ2-7
cdr3_aa: CASRGTSGNYEQYF
cdr3_nt: TGTGCCAGCAGGGGGACTAGCGGGAACTACGAGCAGTACTTC

clone_size: -
v_call: TRBV7-9
d_call: -
j_call: TRBJ2-3
cdr3_aa: CASSPEGRADTQYF
cdr3_nt: TGTGCCAGCAGCCCGGAGGGCCGGGCAGATACGCAGTATTTT

clone_size: many
v_call: TRBV23-1
d_call: -
j_call: TRBJ2-4
cdr3_aa: CASSQSRDLAKNIQYF
cdr3_nt: TGCGCCAGCAGTCAATCCCGGGATCTAGCCAAAAACATTCAGTACTTC

clone_size: many
v_call: TRBV11-2
d_call: TRBD1
j_call: TRBJ1-1
cdr3_aa: CASSSPGTENTEAFF
cdr3_nt: TGTGCCAGCTCCTCCCCCGGGACAGAGAACACTGAAGCTTTCTTT

clone_size: many
v_call: TRBV12-3/TRBV12-4
d_call: -
j_call: TRBJ2-3
cdr3_aa: CASSQFGMGSTDTQYF
cdr3_nt: TGTGCCAGCAGCCAATTCGGCATGGGTTCCACAGATACGCAGTATTTT

clone_size: many
v_call: TRBV11-3
d_call: TRBD2
j_call: TRBJ2-1
cdr3_aa: CASSNMGSGNYNEQFF
cdr3_nt: TGTGCCAGCAGCAATATGGGTAGCGGGAATTACAATGAGCAGTTCTTC

clone_size: many
v_call: TRBV11-3
d_call: -
j_call: TRBJ2-1
cdr3_aa: CASSPPGGGEQFF
cdr3_nt: TGTGCCAGCAGCCCCCCAGGCGGTGGGGAGCAGTTCTTC

clone_size: many
v_call: TRBV28
d_call: TRBD1
j_call: TRBJ2-1
cdr3_aa: CASSPVGTGVIEQFF
cdr3_nt: TGTGCCAGCAGTCCTGTCGGGACAGGGGTTATTGAGCAGTTCTTC

clone_size: many
v_call: TRBV28
d_call: -
j_call: TRBJ2-5
cdr3_aa: CASSFRETQYF
cdr3_nt: TGTGCCAGCAGTTTCAGAGAGACCCAGTACTTC

clone_size: many
v_call: TRBV12-3/TRBV12-4
d_call: -
j_call: TRBJ1-2
cdr3_aa: CASSLGGAELYGYTF
cdr3_nt: TGTGCCAGCAGTTTGGGTGGGGCGGAACTCTATGGCTACACCTTC

clone_size: many
v_call: TRBV4-1
d_call: -
j_call: TRBJ2-1
cdr3_aa: CASSQFFGEGPYNEQFF
cdr3_nt: TGCGCCAGCAGCCAATTCTTCGGCGAGGGCCCCTACAATGAGCAGTTCTTC

clone_size: many
v_call: TRBV4-3
d_call: TRBD1
j_call: TRBJ2-7
cdr3_aa: CASSQSGTGNSYEQYF
cdr3_nt: TGCGCCAGCAGCCAGTCGGGGACAGGCAATTCCTACGAGCAGTACTTC

clone_size: -
v_call: TRBV11-3
d_call: -
j_call: TRBJ1-3
cdr3_aa: CASSWGGLNTIYF
cdr3_nt: TGTGCCAGCAGCTGGGGCGGACTAAACACCATATATTTT